Below are 24 T cell receptor beta chains sequenced from a single sample in a study of T cell changes during pregnancy in multiple sclerosis. Sequencing was performed with immunoSEQ multiplex PCR; in TCRdb, only in-frame clones are kept and a portion is missing. Of 35,000 to 50,000 clones in the sample, 91% were seen once. The material sequenced was CD4+ T cells from peripheral blood mononuclear cells, taken in the third trimester of pregnancy. These receptors all stem from a female donor in good health, enrolled as a control in a pregnancy study.

The chain employs TRBV6-5 and TRBJ2-5; D gene uncertain. Germline V gene sequence: CDR1 MNHEY, CDR2 SVGAGI. This CDR3 is built from 15 residues. V lost 2 bases and J lost 4, with 14 bases in between. Here the CDR3 reads CASSYARTSGETQYF. The CDR3 nucleotides are TGTGCCAGCAGTTACGCGCGAACTTCGGGAGAGACCCAGTACTTC.

The J gene is TRBJ1-1, the V gene TRBV27; 8 nucleotides agree with TRBD1. With 1 base clipped from V and 5 bases from J, the junction kept 6 bases outside the gene matches. CDR1 is MNHEY, CDR2 SMNVEV, per germline (reference sequence). The length of the CDR3 is 15 residues. Here the CDR3 DNA reads TGTGCCAGCAGTTTATGGTCACAGGGGGAAACTGAAGCTTTCTTT. Its protein is CASSLWSQGETEAFF.

The rearrangement uses TRBV2 and TRBJ1-4, with 8 bases lining up with TRBD1. Germline values: CDR1 SNHLY, CDR2 FYNNEI. V shed 6 bases and J 3 bases; nucleotides not matched to a gene: 3. The length of the CDR3 is 14 residues. CDR3 loop: CASRDRVANEKLFF. As DNA, the CDR3 is TGTGCCAGCAGGGACAGGGTGGCTAATGAAAAACTGTTTTTT.

This chain joins TRBV1 and TRBJ2-5; the D call of TRBD2 is as the table states it, not checked on the DNA. TRBV1 is a pseudogene. The CDR3 extends over 15 amino acids. CDR3 loop: CTSSQDRSFQETQYF. CDR3 sequence (DNA): TGCACCAGCAGCCAAGATAGAAGCTTCCAAGAGACCCAGTACTTC.

This chain connects TRBV9 to TRBJ2-1; 8 bases are shared with TRBD1. Germline lookup yields CDR1 SGDLS and CDR2 YYNGEE. This CDR3 region has 16 residues. J was trimmed by 0 bases and V by 1 base; bases with no gene match: 3. The chain's CDR3 is CASSVFGQGSYNEQFF. The CDR3 region has the DNA TGTGCCAGCAGCGTATTTGGACAGGGCTCCTACAATGAGCAGTTCTTC.

The V call is TRBV7-3, the J call TRBJ2-5; TRBD2 matches 11 bases. The junction had 3 bases not matched to a gene; V was cut back by 5 bases and J by 1 base. Germline V gene sequence: CDR1 SGHTA, CDR2 FQGTGA. This CDR3 has 15 residues. The CDR3 nucleotides read TGTGCCAGCAGCCCCGGGACTAGCGGCCAAGAGACCCAGTACTTC. Protein product: CASSPGTSGQETQYF.

V gene TRBV2 combines with J gene TRBJ1-5; weak D call: TRBD1 (6 bases). The CDR3 contains 14 residues. Germline V lookup: CDR1 SNHLY, CDR2 FYNNEI. V was shortened by 8 bases and J by 2 bases, with 13 bases between the two germline ends. CDR3 residues: CASSQGIGNQPQHF. Here the CDR3 DNA reads TGTGCCAGCTCACAGGGTATTGGCAATCAGCCCCAGCATTTT. The full variable domain, in which reference TRBV2 and TRBJ1-5 provide the parts outside the CDR3, is EPEVTQTPSHQVTQMGQEVILRCVPISNHLYFYWYRQILGQKVEFLVSFYNNEISEKSEIFDDQFSVERPDGSNFTLKIRSTKLEDSAMYFCASSQGIGNQPQHFGDGTRLSIL.

The rearrangement uses TRBV28 and TRBJ2-7; D is unclear. Germline V gene sequence: CDR1 MDHEN, CDR2 SYDVKM. The CDR3 contains 13 residues. V was shortened by 1 base and J by 3 bases, with 7 bases between the two germline ends. CDR3 nucleotide sequence: TGTGCCAGCAGTTTATCCCCCGGCTACGAGCAGTACTTC. Protein sequence: CASSLSPGYEQYF.

V gene TRBV7-9 combines with J gene TRBJ1-4, with 10 bases aligning to TRBD1. Germline V gene sequence: CDR1 SEHNR, CDR2 FQNEAQ (reference sequence). The V gene end was trimmed by 2 bases and the J gene end by 7 bases; junction bases not matched to a gene: 4. This CDR3 contains 15 residues. CDR3 sequence: CASSLRQGAIEKLFF. The CDR3 region has the DNA TGTGCCAGCAGCTTACGACAGGGGGCGATTGAAAAACTGTTTTTT.

V is TRBV6-5 and J is TRBJ2-5; a weak D match, TRBD1 (5 bases). Germline V gene data show CDR1 as MNHEY and CDR2 as SVGAGI. The CDR3 has 13 residues. The germline V and J ends were trimmed by 6 bases and 4 bases, with 12 bases remaining between them. The CDR3: CASRRQPRETQYF. The CDR3 DNA reads as TGTGCCAGCAGACGACAGCCCCGAGAGACCCAGTACTTC.

The chain uses TRBV19 and TRBJ2-7, with 8 bases identical to TRBD1. The CDR3 totals 14 residues. Germline trimming cut 1 base from V and 5 bases from J; bases unmatched to any gene: 4. In germline, CDR1 is LNHDA, CDR2 SQIVND (reference sequence). CDR3 sequence (DNA): TGTGCCAGTAGTATAGTACCAGGGGGCCACGAGCAGTACTTC. It specifies CASSIVPGGHEQYF. The whole variable domain, remainder taken from reference TRBV19 and TRBJ2-7, is DGGITQSPKYLFRKEGQNVTLSCEQNLNHDAMYWYRQDPGQGLRLIYYSQIVNDFQKGDIAEGYSVSREKKESFPLTVTSAQKNPTAFYLCASSIVPGGHEQYFGPGTRLTVT.

The V gene is TRBV11-2, the J gene TRBJ2-7; D might be TRBD2 (6 bases). The CDR3 sequence is 14 residues long. Germline CDR1 and CDR2: SGHAT and FQNNGV. Trimming left V 6 bases short and J 3 bases short, with 15 bases between. The CDR3 loop reads CASSSRLEDYEQYF. CDR3 sequence (DNA): TGTGCCAGCAGTTCGAGACTAGAGGACTACGAGCAGTACTTC.

The chain uses TRBV13 and TRBJ1-2; tentatively, D is TRBD1 (5 bases). Germline CDR1 is PRHDT and CDR2 is FYEKMQ (reference sequence). V was clipped by 1 base and J by 8 bases, with 8 bases between them. CDR3 length: 12 amino acids. The CDR3 loop is CASSLDRGGYTF. Here the CDR3 DNA reads TGTGCCAGCAGCTTAGATAGGGGCGGCTACACCTTC. Full variable domain (missing parts from reference TRBV13 and TRBJ1-2): AAGVIQSPRHLIKEKRETATLKCYPIPRHDTVYWYQQGPGQDPQFLISFYEKMQSDKGSIPDRFSAQQFSDYHSELNMSSLELGDSALYFCASSLDRGGYTFGSGTRLTVV.

This clone was detected once. The chain employs TRBV19 and TRBJ2-1; 10 positions match TRBD2. The V gene's germline CDR1 is LNHDA and CDR2 SQIVND (reference sequence). This CDR3 contains 17 residues. Trimming removed 9 bases from V and 0 bases from J; junction bases left unmatched: 11. The CDR3, as DNA: TGTGCCAGCCAAAACCTAGCGGGGGTGCGCTCCTACAATGAGCAGTTCTTC. Its protein product is CASQNLAGVRSYNEQFF.

J is TRBJ1-5 and V is TRBV6-6; D gene ambiguous. Germline V gene lookup returns CDR1 MNHNY and CDR2 SVGAGI (reference sequence). The V end was cut by 5 bases, the J end by 5 bases, with 10 bases between. The CDR3 consists of 13 residues. The CDR3 reads CASSHGGYQPQHF. Written as DNA, the CDR3 is TGTGCCAGCAGTCACGGCGGGTATCAGCCCCAGCATTTT.

Concerning this clone: The junction differs from germline at one of its ends, possibly a read error. The chain has TRBV7-7 and TRBJ1-3; D remains unclear. The CDR3 has 13 residues. The germline CDR1 and CDR2 sequences are SSHAT and FNYEAQ (reference sequence). The DNA of the CDR3 is TGTGCTAGCAGCTCGGGGTCTGGAAACACCATATATTTT. This encodes CASSSGSGNTIYF.

This clone was seen only a few times. The chain recombines TRBV19 with TRBJ2-2; 9 bases are a match to TRBD2. Germline V gene data show CDR1 as LNHDA and CDR2 as SQIVND (reference sequence). The CDR3 spans 16 residues. The V and J ends lost 5 bases and 6 bases, in that order; junction bases with no gene match: 10. This CDR3 reads CASSHGWASGAGELFF. CDR3 coding DNA: TGTGCCAGTAGTCACGGGTGGGCTAGCGGGGCCGGGGAGCTGTTTTTT.

This clone is a singleton in its sample. The chain joins TRBV4-3 to TRBJ2-7; D ambiguous. Trimming removed 4 bases at V and 0 bases at J, with 16 bases between. This CDR3 has 16 amino acids. CDR1 is LGHNA, CDR2 YSLEER, per germline. CDR3: CASSRVLGAASYEQYF. DNA for the CDR3: TGCGCCAGCAGCCGGGTCCTTGGTGCGGCCTCCTACGAGCAGTACTTC.

The chain couples TRBV10-3 to TRBJ2-2; 12 bases fit TRBD2. The V gene end was trimmed by 6 bases and the J gene end by 0 bases; junction bases not matched to a gene: 2. Germline V lookup: CDR1 ENHRY, CDR2 SYGVKD. The CDR3 is 16 amino acids. The DNA of the CDR3 is TGTGCCATCAGACGGACTAGCGGGACGAACACCGGGGAGCTGTTTTTT. As protein: CAIRRTSGTNTGELFF.

The chain employs TRBV7-2 and TRBJ1-3; 9 nucleotides align to TRBD1. The CDR3 has 17 residues. The germline V gene has CDR1 SGHTA and CDR2 FQGNSA. The V segment lost 2 bases and the J segment 2 bases; nucleotides outside the gene matches: 7. The DNA of the CDR3 is TGTGCCAGCAGCTTATCCGGGACAGGGCGAGCTGGAAACACCATATATTTT. Its protein is CASSLSGTGRAGNTIYF.

The chain is built from TRBV19 and TRBJ1-4; no clear D gene. V lost 4 bases and J 0 bases, leaving 9 bases between the germline ends. In germline, CDR1 is LNHDA, CDR2 SQIVND (reference sequence). There are 15 residues in the CDR3. CDR3 DNA: TGTGCCAGTAGTAGGCGGGAGTCAACTAATGAAAAACTGTTTTTT. Encoded protein: CASSRRESTNEKLFF.

V is TRBV4-1 and J is TRBJ2-3; D remains unclear. Germline CDR1 reads MGHRA; CDR2 reads YSYEKL. CDR3 length: 15 residues. Trimming shortened V by 1 base and J by 1 base, and 9 bases separated the two germline ends. This chain's CDR3 is CASSQGIWRTDTQYF. CDR3 sequence (DNA): TGCGCCAGCAGCCAAGGAATCTGGCGCACAGATACGCAGTATTTT.

CDR3 loop: CASSPPPGQGAGGYTF. The CDR3 DNA is TGTGCCAGCAGCCCGCCTCCGGGACAGGGGGCGGGGGGCTACACCTTC. The chain employs TRBV5-4 and TRBJ1-2, with 12 bases lining up with TRBD1. Germline CDR1 is SGHNT and CDR2 is YYREEE (reference sequence). After removal of 4 bases from V and 8 bases from J, the junction contained 12 bases not matched to a gene. The CDR3 is 16 residues long.

This clone was counted once. This chain connects TRBV27 to TRBJ2-6, with D hard to call. Germline values: CDR1 MNHEY, CDR2 SMNVEV (reference sequence). This CDR3 has 16 amino acids. V was clipped by 3 bases and J by 0 bases, with 9 bases between them. The CDR3 loop is CASSFQAYSGANVLTF. The CDR3, as DNA: TGTGCCAGCAGTTTCCAGGCATACTCTGGGGCCAACGTCCTGACTTTC.